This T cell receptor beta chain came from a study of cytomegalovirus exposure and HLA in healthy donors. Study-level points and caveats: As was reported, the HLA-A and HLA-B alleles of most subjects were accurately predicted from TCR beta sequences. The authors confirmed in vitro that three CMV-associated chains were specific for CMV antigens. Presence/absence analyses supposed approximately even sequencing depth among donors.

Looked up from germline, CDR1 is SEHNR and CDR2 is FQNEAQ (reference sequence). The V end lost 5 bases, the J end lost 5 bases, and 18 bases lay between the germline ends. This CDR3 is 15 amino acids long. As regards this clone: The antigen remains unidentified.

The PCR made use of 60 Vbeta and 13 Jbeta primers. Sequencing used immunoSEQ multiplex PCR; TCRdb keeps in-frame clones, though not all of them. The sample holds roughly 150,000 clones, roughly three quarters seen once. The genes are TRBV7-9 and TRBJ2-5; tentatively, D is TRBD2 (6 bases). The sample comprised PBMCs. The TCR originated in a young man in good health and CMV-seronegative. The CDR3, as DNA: TGTGCCAGCAGCCCGGTGGGGGGAGAGGTCGAGACCCAGTACTTC. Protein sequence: CASSPVGGEVETQYF. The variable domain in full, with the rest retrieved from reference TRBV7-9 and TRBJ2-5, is DTGVSQNPRHKITKRGQNVTFRCDPISEHNRLYWYRQTLGQGPEFLTYFQNEAQLEKSRLLSDRFSAERPKGSFSTLEIQRTEQGDSAMYLCASSPVGGEVETQYFGPGTRLLVL.